The present entry profiles one T cell receptor beta chain with its context. Its antigen is not known. The data are from a study of T cells after posttransplantation cyclophosphamide. The ends were cut back, 0 bases at V and 1 base at J, with 4 bases in the middle. This CDR3 has 13 residues. Germline CDR1 SGHNT, CDR2 YYREEE (reference sequence). General study findings and limits: Donor CD8+ memory clones often dominated recipient blood repertoires at later times. Blood and skin or GI T cell repertoires showed limited TRB overlap. Recipient CMV seropositivity and CMV reactivation strongly tracked TRB clonality.

Clones were sequenced by immunoSEQ multiplex PCR, and TCRdb holds only the in-frame ones, with some missing. The sample carries roughly 70,000 clones, around 93% recorded once. The rearrangement joins TRBV5-4 to TRBJ1-2; D call uncertain. Material for sequencing was PBMCs. The source is a young woman in good health and a related stem cell transplant donor. CDR3 DNA: TGTGCCAGCAGCTTGGCGGGTAACTATGGCTACACCTTC. Translated: CASSLAGNYGYTF.